A selection of T cell receptor beta chains follows, all from one sample in a study of CD8 T cells in Susac syndrome. TCRdb re-derived calls from the immunoSEQ multiplex PCR reads in MiXCR, one entry per CDR3 protein. The table lists about 130,000 distinct CDR3 sequences, approximately 95% of them singletons. Sequencing was done on a sample of CD8+ T cells from PBMCs. These receptors were taken from a human donor with Susac syndrome. Both conserved end residues are part of each CDR3. Each record gives: CDR3 DNA, CDR3 protein, clone size, D gene, J gene, V gene. D genes are given only for firm matches. Some rows mark clone size as missing; the rest say once, few, many or name a class of expanded clone.

cdr3_nt: TGTGCCAGCAGCGTGGGCGGCCAAAGCTCCTACGAGCAGTACTTC
cdr3_aa: CASSVGGQSSYEQYF
clone_size: -
d_call: -
j_call: TRBJ2-7
v_call: TRBV9

cdr3_nt: TGCAGTGCTAGTCCCGGGACAGGGGGAACCAATGAGCAGTTCTTC
cdr3_aa: CSASPGTGGTNEQFF
clone_size: -
d_call: TRBD1
j_call: TRBJ2-1
v_call: TRBV20-1

cdr3_nt: TGCAGTGCTAGAGATCAGGGGACTCAGCCCCAGCATTTT
cdr3_aa: CSARDQGTQPQHF
clone_size: -
d_call: -
j_call: TRBJ1-5
v_call: TRBV20-1

cdr3_nt: TGTGCCACCCGGCCCGCGGGGTACAATGAGCAGTTCTTC
cdr3_aa: CATRPAGYNEQFF
clone_size: once
d_call: -
j_call: TRBJ2-1
v_call: TRBV24-1

cdr3_nt: TGTGCCAGCAGTTTATGGACCCACAGCACAGATACGCAGTATTTT
cdr3_aa: CASSLWTHSTDTQYF
clone_size: -
d_call: -
j_call: TRBJ2-3
v_call: TRBV27

cdr3_nt: TGTGCCTGGCTTCGACAGGGGGAGACCCAGTACTTC
cdr3_aa: CAWLRQGETQYF
clone_size: -
d_call: TRBD1
j_call: TRBJ2-5
v_call: TRBV30

cdr3_nt: TGTGCCAGCAGCGAAAGGACTAGCGGCGAGACCCAGTACTTC
cdr3_aa: CASSERTSGETQYF
clone_size: once
d_call: TRBD2
j_call: TRBJ2-5
v_call: TRBV11-2

cdr3_nt: TGTGCCAGCAGTGATACAGAGAACACTGAAGCTTTCTTT
cdr3_aa: CASSDTENTEAFF
clone_size: few
d_call: -
j_call: TRBJ1-1
v_call: TRBV12-3/TRBV12-4

cdr3_nt: TGCAGCGTTGATATAGAGCCTACAGATACGCAGTATTTT
cdr3_aa: CSVDIEPTDTQYF
clone_size: -
d_call: -
j_call: TRBJ2-3
v_call: TRBV29-1

cdr3_nt: TGTGCCAGCAGTGAATGGGACAACCCTCAGCCCCAGCATTTT
cdr3_aa: CASSEWDNPQPQHF
clone_size: -
d_call: -
j_call: TRBJ1-5
v_call: TRBV6-1

cdr3_nt: TGTGCCAGCAGTTTTTTTGGGACAGATACGCAGTATTTT
cdr3_aa: CASSFFGTDTQYF
clone_size: -
d_call: -
j_call: TRBJ2-3
v_call: TRBV27

cdr3_nt: TGTGCCAGCAGTTTTTCTAGCGGGTCCTACAATGAGCAGTTCTTC
cdr3_aa: CASSFSSGSYNEQFF
clone_size: -
d_call: TRBD2
j_call: TRBJ2-1
v_call: TRBV27

cdr3_nt: TGTGCCAGCAGCCAAGAGGTCCCGGGAAGCTCCTACAATGAGCAGTTCTTC
cdr3_aa: CASSQEVPGSSYNEQFF
clone_size: -
d_call: -
j_call: TRBJ2-1
v_call: TRBV14

cdr3_nt: TGTGCCAGCAGCCAACAAGGACAGGGACGTTACGAGCAGTACTTC
cdr3_aa: CASSQQGQGRYEQYF
clone_size: -
d_call: TRBD1
j_call: TRBJ2-7
v_call: TRBV4-2